The 30 T cell receptor beta chains in this list originate from one sample, sequenced in a study of shared clonotypes between healthy human individuals. The data were produced by immunoSEQ multiplex PCR, yet TCRdb's version contains in-frame clones alone and is incomplete. The sample records 190,000 or so clones, about 68% being singletons. The sequenced sample consisted of memory CD4+ T cells sorted from blood. The subset here: CD45RA-negative fraction. The receptors originated from a man aged 25 to 45 in good health.

At least ten counts were recorded for this clone. This chain connects TRBV28 to TRBJ2-4, with D perhaps matching TRBD1 (5 bases). The V gene lost 5 bases and the J gene lost 2 bases, with 13 bases spanning the gap. This CDR3 has 15 residues. Germline V gives CDR1 MDHEN, CDR2 SYDVKM. CDR3 sequence: CASSHQGGSKNIQYF. CDR3 nucleotide sequence: TGTGCCAGCAGTCACCAGGGCGGCTCCAAAAACATTCAGTACTTC.

The CDR3 here is CATEASPAQPQHF. The CDR3 bases are TGTGCCACCGAGGCCTCACCGGCGCAGCCCCAGCATTTT. The rearrangement uses TRBV28 and TRBJ1-5; D remains unclear. The CDR3 spans 13 residues. Germline CDR1 is MDHEN and CDR2 is SYDVKM. With 10 bases removed from V and 7 bases from J, the gap between germline ends came to 17 bases. The whole variable domain, remainder taken from reference TRBV28 and TRBJ1-5, is DVKVTQSSRYLVKRTGEKVFLECVQDMDHENMFWYRQDPGLGLRLIYFSYDVKMKEKGDIPEGYSVSREKKERFSLILESASTNQTSMYLCATEASPAQPQHFGDGTRLSIL.

The chain carries TRBV28 and TRBJ2-7, with D possibly matching TRBD1 (5 bases). Germline CDR1 MDHEN, CDR2 SYDVKM. This CDR3 has 16 residues. The germline V and J ends were trimmed by 5 bases and 0 bases, with 17 bases remaining between them. In DNA form, the CDR3 reads TGTGCCAGCAGTCCCCAGACAGCCTCGGTCTCCTACGAGCAGTACTTC. Translation: CASSPQTASVSYEQYF.

Turning to this clone: Other DNA sequences in this specimen translate into the identical CDR3. The chain employs TRBV2 and TRBJ2-1, with TRBD1 matching over 7 bases. Germline-derived CDR1 and CDR2 are SNHLY and FYNNEI. Trimming removed 1 base from V and 3 bases from J; junction bases left unmatched: 6. The CDR3 loop spans 16 amino acids. The CDR3 here is CASSEVRDSYYNEQFF. The CDR3 DNA reads TGTGCCAGCAGTGAAGTGAGGGACAGTTACTACAATGAGCAGTTCTTC.

In DNA, the CDR3 is TGTGCCAGCAGACGGGGGATTAACCAAGAGACCCAGTACTTC. It yields the protein CASRRGINQETQYF. The rearrangement joins TRBV7-2 to TRBJ2-5, with a weak D call TRBD2 (6 bases). The CDR3 extends over 14 amino acids. The germline V gene has CDR1 SGHTA and CDR2 FQGNSA. V gave up 6 bases and J gave up 0 bases, with 11 bases separating them.

This clone was seen only once. V usage is TRBV5-1 and J usage is TRBJ2-2; 10 bases are a match to TRBD2. The germline gives CDR1 SGHRS, CDR2 YFSETQ. The CDR3 covers 16 residues. Trimming cost V 4 bases and J 5 bases; bases outside gene matches: 8. CDR3 DNA: TGCGCCAGCAGCGGTCAAGCGGGAGGGACTACCGGGGAGCTGTTTTTT. Translated, it gives CASSGQAGGTTGELFF.

V usage is TRBV5-1 and J usage is TRBJ1-1; 8 bases align to TRBD1. There are 13 residues in the CDR3. Germline CDR1 reads SGHRS; CDR2 reads YFSETQ. The V gene end was trimmed by 4 bases and the J gene end by 7 bases; junction bases not matched to a gene: 6. CDR3 DNA sequence: TGCGCCAGCAGCCTAGGGACAGGTCTTGAAGCTTTCTTT. Translation: CASSLGTGLEAFF.

This chain joins TRBV9 and TRBJ2-1; 8 bases match TRBD2. Germline V gene lookup returns CDR1 SGDLS and CDR2 YYNGEE. Losses at the gene ends were 3 bases for V and 4 bases for J; bases not matched to a gene: 9. The CDR3 contains 16 residues. CDR3 protein: CASSATAGATYNEQFF. The CDR3 bases are TGTGCCAGCAGCGCCACAGCGGGAGCCACGTACAATGAGCAGTTCTTC.

J is TRBJ1-1 and V is TRBV27; no clear D gene. CDR1 and CDR2 (germline): MNHEY, SMNVEV (reference sequence). CDR3 size: 14 residues. The germline V and J ends were trimmed by 5 bases and 2 bases, with 12 bases remaining between them. The CDR3 loop is CASSLRYSNTEAFF. DNA for the CDR3: TGTGCCAGCAGTCTCAGGTACAGCAACACTGAAGCTTTCTTT.

This chain connects TRBV29-1 to TRBJ2-1; 9 nucleotides agree with TRBD2. J gave up 13 bases and V 1 base, and 17 bases lay outside the gene matches. CDR1 and CDR2 (germline): SQVTM, ANQGSEA. The CDR3 covers 16 residues. The CDR3 loop is CSVEGGSASGKGVQFF. CDR3 sequence (DNA): TGCAGCGTTGAAGGGGGATCGGCTAGCGGGAAGGGTGTACAGTTCTTC.

This clone was picked up one time. V usage is TRBV7-2 and J usage is TRBJ2-5; D is possibly TRBD2 (7 bases). Trimming took 4 bases from V and 5 from J, leaving 11 bases between them. CDR1 and CDR2 from the germline V gene are SGHTA and FQGNSA. This CDR3 is 13 amino acids long. DNA for the CDR3: TGTGCCAGCAGCTCCGCGGGGGCGGAGACCCAGTACTTC. This gives the protein CASSSAGAETQYF.

The chain links TRBV5-1 to TRBJ2-5, with D possibly being TRBD2 (7 bases). This CDR3 has 19 residues. Deletions cut 5 bases from V and 1 base from J, with 27 bases between. Looked up from germline, CDR1 is SGHRS and CDR2 is YFSETQ. In DNA, the CDR3 is TGCGCCAGCAGTGGTGGGGGCTGGATCCCTAGCGGATCCCAAGAGACCCAGTACTTC. It yields the protein CASSGGGWIPSGSQETQYF.

This clone was detected only a few times. CDR3 sequence: CASSRRTGTTNYGYTF. CDR3 DNA sequence: TGTGCCAGCAGCCGCCGGACAGGAACAACTAACTATGGCTACACCTTC. The chain uses TRBV11-2 and TRBJ1-2, with 7 bases aligning to TRBD1. The length of the CDR3 is 16 residues. The junction had 9 bases not matched to a gene; V was cut back by 5 bases and J by 0 bases. CDR1 is SGHAT and CDR2 is FQNNGV in the germline V gene.

In this sample, this clone turned up a few times. The chain uses TRBV5-1 and TRBJ2-7; 9 bases are a match to TRBD2. This CDR3 comprises 14 residues. The junction had 3 bases not matched to a gene; V was cut back by 3 bases and J by 2 bases. Per the germline V gene, CDR1 is SGHRS and CDR2 is YFSETQ. CDR3 sequence: CASSSGLAPYEQYF. The CDR3 DNA reads as TGCGCCAGCAGCTCGGGACTAGCTCCCTACGAGCAGTACTTC.

This clone was recorded only once. CDR3: CASSPRLGQGVTGELFF. In DNA form, the CDR3 reads TGTGCCAGCAGCCCAAGACTCGGACAGGGAGTAACCGGGGAGCTGTTTTTT. The rearrangement joins TRBV5-4 to TRBJ2-2; the match to TRBD1 covers 8 bases. Per the germline V gene, CDR1 is SGHNT and CDR2 is YYREEE (reference sequence). The length of the CDR3 is 17 residues. V was pared by 4 bases and J by 5 bases, with 13 bases of the junction left unmatched.

This chain uses TRBV2 with TRBJ2-2; perhaps TRBD2 as D (6 bases). The CDR3 runs 15 residues. Trimming cost V 7 bases and J 5 bases, with 17 bases left between them. Germline V lookup: CDR1 SNHLY, CDR2 FYNNEI. The CDR3 loop reads CASKENPGGTGELFF. The CDR3 coding sequence is TGTGCCAGCAAGGAGAACCCCGGGGGTACCGGGGAGCTGTTTTTT.

The chain uses TRBV18 and TRBJ2-5; no definite D call. This CDR3 is built from 14 residues. The V and J ends lost 0 bases and 8 bases respectively, with 13 bases between them. Per the germline V gene, CDR1 is KGHSH and CDR2 is LQKENI. The CDR3 loop is CASSPPGERATQYF. The CDR3 bases are TGTGCCAGCTCACCACCAGGAGAACGAGCTACCCAGTACTTC.

This chain links TRBV7-2 with TRBJ1-2, with 7 bases identical to TRBD1. CDR1 and CDR2 from the germline V gene are SGHTA and FQGNSA. With V trimmed by 1 base and J by 7 bases, 3 bases remained unmatched. The CDR3 runs to 13 residues. The CDR3: CASSLDRGGGYTF. The DNA for the CDR3 is TGTGCCAGCAGCTTAGACAGGGGCGGTGGCTACACCTTC.

Only a few counts were recorded for this clone. One end of the junction fails to match germline, which may point to a read error. V usage is TRBV7-7 and J usage is TRBJ2-7; 11 bases are a match to TRBD1. CDR1 SSHAT and CDR2 FNYEAQ come from the germline V gene (reference sequence). The CDR3 has 13 amino acids. The CDR3 DNA sequence: TGTGCTAGCAGCTTGGACAGGGGGCTTGAGCAGTACTTC. As protein: CASSLDRGLEQYF.

This chain links TRBV11-2 with TRBJ2-7; 7 positions agree with TRBD2. The CDR3 sequence is 16 residues long. Looked up from germline, CDR1 is SGHAT and CDR2 is FQNNGV. Losses at the gene ends were 2 bases for V and 4 bases for J; bases not matched to a gene: 11. The CDR3 loop reads CASSLSERGQNYEQYF. Written as DNA, the CDR3 is TGTGCCAGCAGCTTATCCGAGCGGGGCCAAAATTACGAGCAGTACTTC.

This chain links TRBV18 with TRBJ1-3, with D maybe TRBD1 (5 bases). The ends were cut back, 5 bases at V and 0 bases at J, with 14 bases in the middle. This CDR3 region has 16 residues. The germline gives CDR1 KGHSH, CDR2 LQKENI. The CDR3 sequence: CASSKSQGDSGNTIYF. The CDR3 nucleotides are TGTGCCAGCTCAAAAAGCCAGGGCGACTCTGGAAACACCATATATTTT.

The J gene is TRBJ2-7, the V gene TRBV29-1, with TRBD2 as a possible D gene (6 bases). The CDR3 is 12 amino acids. V lost 6 bases and J lost 7, with 16 bases in between. Germline V lookup: CDR1 SQVTM, CDR2 ANQGSEA. The CDR3 protein is CSVGSGGGEQYF. The CDR3 DNA follows: TGCAGCGTGGGGAGTGGAGGAGGGGAGCAGTACTTC.

The rearrangement uses TRBV5-5 and TRBJ2-7; 11 bases match TRBD1. The CDR3 contains 15 residues. Trimming at V came to 4 bases and at J to 3 bases, leaving 6 bases not matched to a gene. Germline V gene sequence: CDR1 SGHKS, CDR2 YYEKEE (reference sequence). This CDR3 is CASSPRGTGGYEQYF. DNA of the CDR3: TGTGCCAGCAGCCCAAGGGGGACAGGGGGCTACGAGCAGTACTTC.

This chain joins TRBV6-6 and TRBJ1-2; 7 nucleotides line up with TRBD1. Germline CDR1 reads MNHNY; CDR2 reads SVGAGI (reference sequence). The CDR3 consists of 14 residues. The V gene end was trimmed by 6 bases and the J gene end by 5 bases; junction bases not matched to a gene: 9. CDR3 in DNA: TGTGCCAGCAGACGCACCGGGACAGCTTATGGCTACACCTTC. Amino acids: CASRRTGTAYGYTF.

V usage is TRBV4-2 and J usage is TRBJ1-1, with D hard to call. V gave up 0 bases and J gave up 3 bases, with 14 bases separating them. The length of the CDR3 is 16 residues. Germline loops: CDR1 LGHNA, CDR2 YNFKEQ. CDR3 sequence reads: CASSQDGARAYTEAFF. Here the CDR3 DNA reads TGTGCCAGCAGCCAAGACGGCGCTAGAGCTTACACTGAAGCTTTCTTT.

The chain is built from TRBV2 and TRBJ1-5; D not resolved. Germline V gives CDR1 SNHLY, CDR2 FYNNEI. Trimming shortened V by 10 bases and J by 6 bases, and 13 bases separated the two germline ends. The CDR3 extends over 12 amino acids. CDR3 coding DNA: TGTGCCACCAGGAGGTTCGTTCAGCCCCAGCATTTT. Protein sequence: CATRRFVQPQHF.

The chain links TRBV6-1 to TRBJ2-1, with D uncertain. The CDR3 is made up of 15 amino acids. Germline V lookup: CDR1 MNHNS, CDR2 SASEGT. Trimming cost V 6 bases and J 3 bases, with 15 bases left between them. The CDR3 here is CASRAYEASYNEQFF. The CDR3 DNA sequence: TGTGCCAGCAGGGCCTACGAGGCTAGCTACAATGAGCAGTTCTTC.

This clone has a handful of counts. The chain recombines TRBV2 with TRBJ1-3; unclear D gene. Trimming cost V 2 bases and J 2 bases, with 7 bases left between them. This CDR3 is 14 amino acids long. Germline V gene sequence: CDR1 SNHLY, CDR2 FYNNEI. As DNA, the CDR3 is TGTGCCAGCAGTGAATTGGCGGCTGGAAACACCATATATTTT. Translating it yields CASSELAAGNTIYF.

The genes are TRBV29-1 and TRBJ1-4, with TRBD1 matching over 10 bases. Germline values: CDR1 SQVTM, CDR2 ANQGSEA. With 3 bases clipped from V and 6 bases from J, the junction kept 1 base outside the gene matches. CDR3 length: 13 residues. The CDR3: CSVEGTGDEKLFF. For the CDR3, the DNA is TGCAGCGTTGAGGGGACAGGGGATGAAAAACTGTTTTTT.

The genes are TRBV25-1 and TRBJ2-7; tentatively, D is TRBD1 (6 bases). Germline CDR1 is MGHDK and CDR2 is SYGVNS. V lost 1 base to trimming and J lost 5 bases, with 18 bases between them. CDR3 length: 16 amino acids. The CDR3 nucleotides are TGTGCCAGCAGTGAATTGTCAGGGGCCCTAACCCACGAGCAGTACTTC. Residues: CASSELSGALTHEQYF.